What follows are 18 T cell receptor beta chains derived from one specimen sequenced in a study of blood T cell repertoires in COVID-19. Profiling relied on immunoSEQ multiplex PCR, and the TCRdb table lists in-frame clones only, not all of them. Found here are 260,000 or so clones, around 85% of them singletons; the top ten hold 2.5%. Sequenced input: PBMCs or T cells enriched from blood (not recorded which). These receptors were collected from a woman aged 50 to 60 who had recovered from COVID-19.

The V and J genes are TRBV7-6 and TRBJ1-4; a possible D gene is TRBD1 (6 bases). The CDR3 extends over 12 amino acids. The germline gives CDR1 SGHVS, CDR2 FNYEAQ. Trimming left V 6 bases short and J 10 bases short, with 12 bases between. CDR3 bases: TGTGCCAGCAGTAGGACAGCAGGAAAACTGTTTTTT. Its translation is CASSRTAGKLFF.

Here the CDR3 reads CASTLVGGGYTF. The CDR3 region has the DNA TGTGCCAGCACCCTGGTAGGCGGGGGCTACACCTTC. This chain connects TRBV5-6 to TRBJ1-2, with unresolved D. Trimming removed 6 bases at V and 8 bases at J, with 14 bases between. The CDR3 consists of 12 residues. Per germline, CDR1 SGHDT and CDR2 YYEEEE.

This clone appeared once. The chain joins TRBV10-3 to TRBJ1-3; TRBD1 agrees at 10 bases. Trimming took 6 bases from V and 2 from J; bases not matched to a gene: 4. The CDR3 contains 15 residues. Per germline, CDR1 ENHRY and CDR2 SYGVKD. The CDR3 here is CAISLGQGAGNTIYF. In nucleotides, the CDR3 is TGTGCCATCAGCCTCGGACAGGGGGCTGGAAACACCATATATTTT.

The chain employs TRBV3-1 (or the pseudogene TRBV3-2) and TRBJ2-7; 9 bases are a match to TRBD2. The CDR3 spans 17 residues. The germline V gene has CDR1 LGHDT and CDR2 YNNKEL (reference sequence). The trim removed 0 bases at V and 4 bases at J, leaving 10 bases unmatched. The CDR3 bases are TGTGCCAGCAGCCAAGACGTTCCGGGACTAGCATCGTACGAGCAGTACTTC. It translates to CASSQDVPGLASYEQYF.

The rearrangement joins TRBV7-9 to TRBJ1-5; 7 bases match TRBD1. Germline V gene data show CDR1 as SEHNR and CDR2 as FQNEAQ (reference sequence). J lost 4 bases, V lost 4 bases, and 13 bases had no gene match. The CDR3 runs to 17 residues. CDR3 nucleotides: TGTGCCAGCAGCTCTAGAGTGGCAGGGGGAATAAATCAGCCCCAGCATTTT. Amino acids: CASSSRVAGGINQPQHF.

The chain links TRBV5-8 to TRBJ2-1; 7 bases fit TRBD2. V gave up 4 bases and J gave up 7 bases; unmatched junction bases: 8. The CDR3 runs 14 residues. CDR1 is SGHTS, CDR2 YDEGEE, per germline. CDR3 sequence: CASSLSGFGNEQFF. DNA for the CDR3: TGTGCCAGCAGCCTTAGCGGGTTTGGGAATGAGCAGTTCTTC.

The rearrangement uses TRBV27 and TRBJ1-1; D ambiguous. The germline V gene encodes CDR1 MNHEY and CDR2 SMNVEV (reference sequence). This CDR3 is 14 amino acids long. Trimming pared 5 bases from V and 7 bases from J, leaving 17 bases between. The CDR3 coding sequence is TGTGCCAGCAGTCCCTCGATTGTTCCCGGTGAAGCTTTCTTT. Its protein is CASSPSIVPGEAFF.

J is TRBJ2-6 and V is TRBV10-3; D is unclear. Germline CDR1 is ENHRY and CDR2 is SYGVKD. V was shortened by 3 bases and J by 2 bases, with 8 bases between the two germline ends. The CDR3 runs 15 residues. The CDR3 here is CAISESETGANVLTF. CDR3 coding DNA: TGTGCCATCAGTGAATCTGAGACTGGGGCCAACGTCCTGACTTTC.

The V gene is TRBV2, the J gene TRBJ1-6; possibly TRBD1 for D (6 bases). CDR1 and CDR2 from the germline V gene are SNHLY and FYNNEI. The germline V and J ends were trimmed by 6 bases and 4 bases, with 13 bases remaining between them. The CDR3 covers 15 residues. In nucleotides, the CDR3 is TGTGCCAGCAGGGTTGGACAGCGATATAATTCACCCCTCCACTTT. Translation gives CASRVGQRYNSPLHF.

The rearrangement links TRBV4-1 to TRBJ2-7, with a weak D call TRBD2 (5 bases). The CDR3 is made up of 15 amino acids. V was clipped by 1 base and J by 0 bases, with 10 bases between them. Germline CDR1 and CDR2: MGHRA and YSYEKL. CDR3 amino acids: CASSQGLRGSYEQYF. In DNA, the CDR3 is TGCGCCAGCAGCCAAGGGCTCCGGGGCTCCTACGAGCAGTACTTC.

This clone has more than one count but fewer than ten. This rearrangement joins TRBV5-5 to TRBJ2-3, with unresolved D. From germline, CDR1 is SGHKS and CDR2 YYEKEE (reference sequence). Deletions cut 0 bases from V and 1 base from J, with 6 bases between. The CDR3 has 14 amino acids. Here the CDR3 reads CASSLAFGTDTQYF. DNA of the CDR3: TGTGCCAGCAGCTTGGCCTTCGGCACAGATACGCAGTATTTT.

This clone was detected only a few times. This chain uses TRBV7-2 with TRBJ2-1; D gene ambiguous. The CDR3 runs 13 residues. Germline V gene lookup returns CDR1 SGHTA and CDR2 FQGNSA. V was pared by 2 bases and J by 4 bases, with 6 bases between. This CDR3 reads CASSLPPYNEQFF. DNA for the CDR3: TGTGCCAGCAGCTTACCCCCATACAATGAGCAGTTCTTC.

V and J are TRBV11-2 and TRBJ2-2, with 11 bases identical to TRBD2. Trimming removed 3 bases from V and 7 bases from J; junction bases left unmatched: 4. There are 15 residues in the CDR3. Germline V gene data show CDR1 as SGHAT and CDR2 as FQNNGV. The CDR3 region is CASSLTSGVNGELFF. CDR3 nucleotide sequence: TGTGCCAGCAGCTTGACTAGCGGGGTAAACGGGGAGCTGTTTTTT.

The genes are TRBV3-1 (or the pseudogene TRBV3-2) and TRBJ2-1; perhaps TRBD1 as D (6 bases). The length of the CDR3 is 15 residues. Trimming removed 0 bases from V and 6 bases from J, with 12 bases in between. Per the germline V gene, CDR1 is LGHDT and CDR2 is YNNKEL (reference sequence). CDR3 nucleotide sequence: TGTGCCAGCAGCCAAGAATTTAGGGGGTTCAATGAGCAGTTCTTC. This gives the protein CASSQEFRGFNEQFF.

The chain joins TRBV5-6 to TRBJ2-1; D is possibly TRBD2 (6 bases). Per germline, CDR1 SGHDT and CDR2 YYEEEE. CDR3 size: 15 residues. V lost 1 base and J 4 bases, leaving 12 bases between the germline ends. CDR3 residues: CASSLWDLRYNEQFF. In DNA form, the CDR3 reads TGTGCCAGCAGCTTGTGGGACTTACGATACAATGAGCAGTTCTTC.

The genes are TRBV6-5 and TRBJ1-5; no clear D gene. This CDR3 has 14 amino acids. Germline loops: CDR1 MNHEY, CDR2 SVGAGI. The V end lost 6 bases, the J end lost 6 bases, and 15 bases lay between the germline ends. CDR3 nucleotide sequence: TGTGCCAGCAGCCCCGGGTTATGGGTTCAGCCCCAGCATTTT. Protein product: CASSPGLWVQPQHF.

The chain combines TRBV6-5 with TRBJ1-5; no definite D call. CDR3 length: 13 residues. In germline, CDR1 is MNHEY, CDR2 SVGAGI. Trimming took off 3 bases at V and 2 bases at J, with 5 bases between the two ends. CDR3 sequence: CASSYFGNQPQHF. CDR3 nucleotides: TGTGCCAGCAGTTATTTCGGCAATCAGCCCCAGCATTTT.

In DNA, the CDR3 is TGCGCCAGCAGCTTGGGCCCAAGCGGGAACAATGAGCAGTTCTTC. Its protein is CASSLGPSGNNEQFF. The genes are TRBV5-1 and TRBJ2-1; 7 positions agree with TRBD2. Germline V gene sequence: CDR1 SGHRS, CDR2 YFSETQ. This CDR3 is 15 amino acids long. J gave up 5 bases and V 0 bases, and 5 bases lay outside the gene matches.